This TCR beta chain derives from a study of shared T cell receptors in the human thymus. The CDR3 sequence is 20 residues long. V lost 2 bases, J lost 5 bases, and 22 bases stayed unmatched. CDR1 and CDR2 (germline): GTSNPN, SVGIG (reference sequence). TCRdb keeps only in-frame clones here, not all; method: immunoSEQ multiplex PCR. The data hold hundreds of thousands of clones, with roughly 90% observed a single time. In addition, the sample was reused for a study of human thymus T cells. Per that paper: Donor material was obtained from healthy Finnish infants undergoing corrective surgery for congenital heart defects. In corrective heart surgery, resections were taken, and these provided the thymus tissue. Among thymic and blood repertoires, usage of V and J genes appeared biased. Highly overlapping thymic repertoires among unrelated individuals were reported in related research.

V usage is TRBV30 and J usage is TRBJ2-2, with 8 positions matching TRBD2. Sequencing was done on a sample of thymocytes. This TCR derives from a boy less than two years old with a congenital heart defect. The CDR3 coding sequence is TGTGCCTGGAGTTGCTGGAGAATGGGTGGTAGCGGGAAGGGGACCGGGGAGCTGTTTTTT. This encodes CAWSCWRMGGSGKGTGELFF.